The present T cell receptor (beta chain) was sequenced within a study of regulatory T cells in long-lasting Graves disease. Broader study findings: Persistent Graves' patients showed reduced TCR diversity versus newly diagnosed patients.

This clonotype was found many times. Its specificity is not known. Time point of the sample: newly diagnosed GD, antithyroid drugs for less than 3 months. After RNA was extracted from PBMCs, the TCR library was made from it. This CDR3 is 13 amino acids long. Trimming removed 5 bases at V and 5 bases at J, with 10 bases between. CDR1 and CDR2 (germline): MNHEY, SVGEGT. Combining iRepertoire HTBI primers with Arm-PCR of CDR3 regions, the authors built TCR beta libraries. TCRdb itself ran the multiplex PCR reads through MiXCR, one entry per CDR3 protein. The repertoire consists of roughly 350,000 distinct CDR3 sequences, with around 15% occurring once and the leading ten covering 20% to 25%. These same records also appear under a second study, on T cells in Graves' hyperthyroidism and ophthalmopathy. In that study: Across 18 months, stable Graves' hyperthyroidism was marked by no progression to ophthalmopathy.

This sequence was found in a woman between 18 and 29 years old with Graves disease. The rearrangement joins TRBV6-2 or TRBV6-3 to TRBJ2-1; D gene unclear. The material sequenced was peripheral blood mononuclear cells (PBMCs), taken at new diagnosis, from a patient treated with antithyroid drugs. The CDR3 DNA reads as TGTGCCAGCAGTGAAGATGACCACAATGAGCAGTTCTTC. Translated: CASSEDDHNEQFF.